This T cell receptor (beta chain) stems from a study of cytomegalovirus exposure and HLA in healthy donors. Overall study findings and caveats: Per a later analysis, 15,000 to 20,000 TCR beta sequences showed association with HLA alleles at 0.05 false discovery rate.

The PCR made use of 60 Vbeta and 13 Jbeta primers. Sequenced by immunoSEQ multiplex PCR; TCRdb stores in-frame clones only, minus some. Of 85,000 to 110,000 clones listed, over 70% were seen once; the top ten hold over 4%. The ends were cut back, 6 bases at V and 4 bases at J, with 12 bases in the middle. CDR3 length: 12 amino acids. The germline CDR1 and CDR2 sequences are SQVTM and ANQGSEA. Of note for this clone: Its antigen remains unknown.

The V and J genes are TRBV29-1 and TRBJ1-2; D is ambiguous. This receptor was obtained from a man between 50 and 59 years old in good health and CMV-seropositive. Sequences were obtained from PBMCs. The CDR3 spells CSVDFPLYGYTF. CDR3 sequence (DNA): TGCAGCGTAGACTTCCCCCTCTATGGCTACACCTTC.